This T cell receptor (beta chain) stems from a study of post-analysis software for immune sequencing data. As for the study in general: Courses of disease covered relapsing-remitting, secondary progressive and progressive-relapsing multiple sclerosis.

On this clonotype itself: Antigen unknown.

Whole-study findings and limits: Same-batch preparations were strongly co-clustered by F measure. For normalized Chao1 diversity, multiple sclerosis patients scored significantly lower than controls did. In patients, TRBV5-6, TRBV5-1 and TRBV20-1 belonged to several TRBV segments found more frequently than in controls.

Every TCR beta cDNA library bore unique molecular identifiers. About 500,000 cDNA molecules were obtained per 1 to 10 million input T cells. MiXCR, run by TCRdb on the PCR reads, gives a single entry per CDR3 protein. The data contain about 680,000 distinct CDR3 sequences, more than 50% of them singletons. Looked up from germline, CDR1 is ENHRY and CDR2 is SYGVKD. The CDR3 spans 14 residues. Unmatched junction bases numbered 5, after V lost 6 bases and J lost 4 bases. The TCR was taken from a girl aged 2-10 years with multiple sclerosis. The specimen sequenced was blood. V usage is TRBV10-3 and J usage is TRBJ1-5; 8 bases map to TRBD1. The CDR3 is CAIRSDRGNQPQHF. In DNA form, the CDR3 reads TGTGCCATCAGGTCCGACAGGGGAAATCAGCCCCAGCATTTT.